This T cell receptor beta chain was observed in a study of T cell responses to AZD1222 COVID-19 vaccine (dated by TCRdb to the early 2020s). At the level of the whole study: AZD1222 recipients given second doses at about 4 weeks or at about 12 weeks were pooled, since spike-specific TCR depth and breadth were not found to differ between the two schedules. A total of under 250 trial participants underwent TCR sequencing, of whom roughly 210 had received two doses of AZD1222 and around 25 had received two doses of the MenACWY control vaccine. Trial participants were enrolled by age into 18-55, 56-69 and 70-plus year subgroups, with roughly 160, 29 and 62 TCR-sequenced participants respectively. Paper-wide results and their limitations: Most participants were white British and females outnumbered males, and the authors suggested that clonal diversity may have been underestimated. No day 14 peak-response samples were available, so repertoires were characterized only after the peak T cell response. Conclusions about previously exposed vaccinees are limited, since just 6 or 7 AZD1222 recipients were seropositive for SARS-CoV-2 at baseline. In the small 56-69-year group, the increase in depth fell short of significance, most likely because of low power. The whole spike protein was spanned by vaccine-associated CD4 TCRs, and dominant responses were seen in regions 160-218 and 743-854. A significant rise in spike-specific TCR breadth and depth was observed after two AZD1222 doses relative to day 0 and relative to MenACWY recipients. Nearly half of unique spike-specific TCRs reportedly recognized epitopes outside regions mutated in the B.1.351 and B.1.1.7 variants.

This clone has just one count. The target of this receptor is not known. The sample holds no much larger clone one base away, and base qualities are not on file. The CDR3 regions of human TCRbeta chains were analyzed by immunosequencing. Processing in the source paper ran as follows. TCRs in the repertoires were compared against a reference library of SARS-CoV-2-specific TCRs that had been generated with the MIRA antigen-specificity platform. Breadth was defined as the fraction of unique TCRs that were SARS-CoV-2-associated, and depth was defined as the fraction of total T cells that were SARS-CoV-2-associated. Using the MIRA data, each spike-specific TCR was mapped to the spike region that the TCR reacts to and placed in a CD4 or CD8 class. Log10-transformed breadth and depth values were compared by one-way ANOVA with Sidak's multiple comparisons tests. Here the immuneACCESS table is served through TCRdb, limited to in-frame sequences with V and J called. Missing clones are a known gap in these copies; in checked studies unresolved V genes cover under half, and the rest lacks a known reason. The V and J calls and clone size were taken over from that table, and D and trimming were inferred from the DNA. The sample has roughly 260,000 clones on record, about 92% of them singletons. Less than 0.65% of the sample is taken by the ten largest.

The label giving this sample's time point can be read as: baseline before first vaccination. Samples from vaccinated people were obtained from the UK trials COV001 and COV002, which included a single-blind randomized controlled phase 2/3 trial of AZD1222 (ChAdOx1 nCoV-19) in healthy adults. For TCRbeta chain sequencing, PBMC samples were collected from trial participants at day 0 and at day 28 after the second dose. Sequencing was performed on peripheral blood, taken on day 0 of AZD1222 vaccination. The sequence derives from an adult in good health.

The DNA sequence is TGTGCCAGCAGTAGCACTAGCGGGAGTCTTGAGCAGTTCTTC. It is translated as CASSSTSGSLEQFF. The chain couples TRBV25-1 to TRBJ2-1; TRBD2 aligns with 11 central bases. The CDR3 runs 14 residues from the cysteine to the phenylalanine. The CDR3 DNA has 42 bases and is translated from base 1. CDR1 and CDR2, looked up from the germline V gene, are MGHDK and SYGVNS. Trimmed from V: 5 bases; trimmed from J: 9 bases; junction bases lacking a gene match: 6.